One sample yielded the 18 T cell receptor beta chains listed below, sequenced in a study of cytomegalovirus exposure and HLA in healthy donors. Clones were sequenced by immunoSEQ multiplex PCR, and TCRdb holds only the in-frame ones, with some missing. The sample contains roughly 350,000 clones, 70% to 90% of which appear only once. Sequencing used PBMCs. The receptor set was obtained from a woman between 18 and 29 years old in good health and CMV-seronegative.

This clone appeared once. In nucleotides, the CDR3 is TGTGCCAGCAGTTTCCCGGGACAGGACACTGAAGCTTTCTTT. Protein sequence: CASSFPGQDTEAFF. V gene TRBV6-6 combines with J gene TRBJ1-1; TRBD1 matches 8 bases. The CDR3 covers 14 residues. Germline CDR1 reads MNHNY; CDR2 reads SVGAGI (reference sequence). V trimming: 4 bases; J trimming: 3 bases; junction bases outside the gene matches: 4.

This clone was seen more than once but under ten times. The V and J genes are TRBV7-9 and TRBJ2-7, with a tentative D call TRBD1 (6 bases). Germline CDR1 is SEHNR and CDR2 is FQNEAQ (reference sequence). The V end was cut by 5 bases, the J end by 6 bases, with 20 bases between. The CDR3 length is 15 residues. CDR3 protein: CASSGAGAWVGEQYF. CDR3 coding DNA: TGTGCCAGCAGCGGAGCAGGGGCCTGGGTGGGCGAGCAGTACTTC.

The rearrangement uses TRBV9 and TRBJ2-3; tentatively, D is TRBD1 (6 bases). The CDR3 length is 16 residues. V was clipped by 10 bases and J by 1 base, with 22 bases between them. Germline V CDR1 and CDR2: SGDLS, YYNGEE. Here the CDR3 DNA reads TGTGCCCGCTCAGAAGGGGGTAAAATTGGCACAGATACGCAGTATTTT. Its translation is CARSEGGKIGTDTQYF.

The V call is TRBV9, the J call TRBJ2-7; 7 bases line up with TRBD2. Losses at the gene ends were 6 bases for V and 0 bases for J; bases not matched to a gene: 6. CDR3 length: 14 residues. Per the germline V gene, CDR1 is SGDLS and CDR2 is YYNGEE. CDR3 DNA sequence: TGTGCCAGCACCAGGCGGGAGAGCTCCTACGAGCAGTACTTC. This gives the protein CASTRRESSYEQYF.

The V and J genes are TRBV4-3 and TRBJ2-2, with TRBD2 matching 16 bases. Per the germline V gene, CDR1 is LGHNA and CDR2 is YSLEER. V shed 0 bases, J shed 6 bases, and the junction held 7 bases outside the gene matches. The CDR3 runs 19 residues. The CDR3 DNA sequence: TGCGCCAGCAGCCAAGATAGGGGACTAGCGGGAGGGGACGCCGGGGAGCTGTTTTTT. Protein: CASSQDRGLAGGDAGELFF.

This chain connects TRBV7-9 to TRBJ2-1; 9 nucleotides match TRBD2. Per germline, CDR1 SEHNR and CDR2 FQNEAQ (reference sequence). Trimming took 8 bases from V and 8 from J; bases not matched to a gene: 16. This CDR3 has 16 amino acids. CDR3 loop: CASGFSWREGPDEQFF. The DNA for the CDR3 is TGTGCCAGCGGGTTTAGTTGGCGGGAGGGCCCCGATGAGCAGTTCTTC.

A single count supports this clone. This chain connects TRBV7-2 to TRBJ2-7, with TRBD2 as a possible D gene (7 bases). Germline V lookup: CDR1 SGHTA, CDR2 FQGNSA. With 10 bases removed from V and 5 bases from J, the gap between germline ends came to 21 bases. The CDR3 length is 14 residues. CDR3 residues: CATVATAGAHEQYF. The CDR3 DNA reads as TGTGCCACCGTAGCTACGGCGGGGGCACACGAGCAGTACTTC.

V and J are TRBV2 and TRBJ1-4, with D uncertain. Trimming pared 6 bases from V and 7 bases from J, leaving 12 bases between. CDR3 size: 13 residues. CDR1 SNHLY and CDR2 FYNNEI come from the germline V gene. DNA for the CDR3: TGTGCCAGCAGATGGGAGGAAGGTGAAAAACTGTTTTTT. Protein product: CASRWEEGEKLFF. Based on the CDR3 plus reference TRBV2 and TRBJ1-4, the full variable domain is EPEVTQTPSHQVTQMGQEVILRCVPISNHLYFYWYRQILGQKVEFLVSFYNNEISEKSEIFDDQFSVERPDGSNFTLKIRSTKLEDSAMYFCASRWEEGEKLFFGSGTQLSVL.

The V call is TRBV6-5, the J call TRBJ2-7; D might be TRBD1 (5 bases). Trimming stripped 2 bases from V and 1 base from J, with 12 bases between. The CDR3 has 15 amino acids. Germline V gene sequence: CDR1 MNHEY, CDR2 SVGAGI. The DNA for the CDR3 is TGTGCCAGCAGTTACGCGAGACAGCAATCCTACGAGCAGTACTTC. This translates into CASSYARQQSYEQYF.

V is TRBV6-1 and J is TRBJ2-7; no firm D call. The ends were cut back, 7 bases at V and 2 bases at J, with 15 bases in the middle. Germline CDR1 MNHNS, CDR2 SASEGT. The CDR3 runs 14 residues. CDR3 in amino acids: CASTPDLAPYEQYF. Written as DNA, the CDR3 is TGTGCCAGCACTCCCGACTTGGCCCCCTACGAGCAGTACTTC.

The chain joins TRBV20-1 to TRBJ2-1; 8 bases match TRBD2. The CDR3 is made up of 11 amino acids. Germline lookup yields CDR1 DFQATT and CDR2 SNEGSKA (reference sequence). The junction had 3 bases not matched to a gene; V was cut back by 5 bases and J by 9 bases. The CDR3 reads CSAGAGVEQFF. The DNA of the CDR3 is TGCAGTGCTGGAGCGGGAGTTGAGCAGTTCTTC.

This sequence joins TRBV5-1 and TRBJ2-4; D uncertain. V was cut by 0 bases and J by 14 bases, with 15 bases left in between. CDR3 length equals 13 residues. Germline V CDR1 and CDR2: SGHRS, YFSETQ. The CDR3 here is CASSLGLESFEYF. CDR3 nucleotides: TGCGCCAGCAGCTTGGGCCTAGAGTCGTTCGAGTACTTC.

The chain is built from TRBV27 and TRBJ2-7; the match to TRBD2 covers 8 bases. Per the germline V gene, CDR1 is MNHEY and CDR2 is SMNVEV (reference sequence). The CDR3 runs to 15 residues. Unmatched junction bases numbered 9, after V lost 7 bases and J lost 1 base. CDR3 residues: CASTPRGGGSYEQYF. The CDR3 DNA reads TGTGCCAGCACTCCTCGGGGGGGAGGGTCCTACGAGCAGTACTTC.

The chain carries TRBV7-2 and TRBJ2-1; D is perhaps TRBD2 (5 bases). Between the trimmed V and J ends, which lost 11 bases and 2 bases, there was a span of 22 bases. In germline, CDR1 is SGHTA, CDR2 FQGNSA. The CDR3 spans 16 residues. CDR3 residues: CACQRSPMRTYNEQFF. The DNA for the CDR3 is TGTGCCTGTCAGCGGAGTCCCATGAGGACCTACAATGAGCAGTTCTTC.

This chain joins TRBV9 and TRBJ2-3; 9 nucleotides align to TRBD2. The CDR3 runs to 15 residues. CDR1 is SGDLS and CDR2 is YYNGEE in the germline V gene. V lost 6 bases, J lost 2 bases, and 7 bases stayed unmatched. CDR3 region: CASKRGAGDTDTQYF. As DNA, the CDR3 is TGTGCCAGCAAGCGGGGGGCTGGTGACACAGATACGCAGTATTTT. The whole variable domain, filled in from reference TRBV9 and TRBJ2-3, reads DSGVTQTPKHLITATGQRVTLRCSPRSGDLSVYWYQQSLDQGLQFLIQYYNGEERAKGNILERFSAQQFPDLHSELNLSSLELGDSALYFCASKRGAGDTDTQYFGPGTRLTVL.

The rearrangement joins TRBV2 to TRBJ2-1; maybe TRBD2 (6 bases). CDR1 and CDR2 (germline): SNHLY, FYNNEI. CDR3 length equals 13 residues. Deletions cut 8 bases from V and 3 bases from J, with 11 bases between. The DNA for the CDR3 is TGTGCCAGCGATGCTAGCGACTACAATGAGCAGTTCTTC. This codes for CASDASDYNEQFF.

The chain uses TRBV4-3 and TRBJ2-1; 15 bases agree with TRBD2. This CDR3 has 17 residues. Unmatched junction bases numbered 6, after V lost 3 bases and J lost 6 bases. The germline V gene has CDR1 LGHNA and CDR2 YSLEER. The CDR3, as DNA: TGCGCCAGCAGCCAGGATCGGACTAGCGGGAGGGCCAATGAGCAGTTCTTC. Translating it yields CASSQDRTSGRANEQFF.

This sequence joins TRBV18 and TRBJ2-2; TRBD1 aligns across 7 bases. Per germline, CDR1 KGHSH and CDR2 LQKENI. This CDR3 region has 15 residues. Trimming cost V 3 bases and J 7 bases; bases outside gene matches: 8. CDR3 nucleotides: TGTGCCAGCTCACCCCGACAGGGTTCTATCGGGGAGCTGTTTTTT. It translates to CASSPRQGSIGELFF. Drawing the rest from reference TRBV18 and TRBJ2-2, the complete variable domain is NAGVMQNPRHLVRRRGQEARLRCSPMKGHSHVYWYRQLPEEGLKFMVYLQKENIIDESGMPKERFSAEFPKEGPSILRIQQVVRGDSAAYFCASSPRQGSIGELFFGEGSRLTVL.